The 16 T cell receptor beta chains in this list originate from one sample, sequenced in a study of OX40 agonist ivuxolimab in advanced cancers. The data were produced by immunoSEQ multiplex PCR, yet TCRdb's version contains in-frame clones alone and is incomplete. The sample carries around 64,000 clones, about 94% recorded once. Sequenced material: CD4+ or CD8+ T cells sorted from blood, taken in a trial of the OX40 agonist ivuxolimab. The receptors here all came from an adult with an advanced solid tumor such as melanoma, head and neck, liver or kidney cancer.

This clone appeared once. V and J are TRBV5-1 and TRBJ2-5, with 12 bases matching TRBD2. Trimming cost V 8 bases and J 2 bases; bases outside gene matches: 16. Per the germline V gene, CDR1 is SGHRS and CDR2 is YFSETQ. The CDR3 has 18 amino acids. CDR3 sequence (DNA): TGCGCCAGGTACCCACTAGCGGGGGGCTCCCTTCCTCAAGAGACCCAGTACTTC. Protein product: CARYPLAGGSLPQETQYF.

The rearrangement uses TRBV4-2 and TRBJ2-7, with D perhaps matching TRBD1 (5 bases). Germline V gene data show CDR1 as LGHNA and CDR2 as YNFKEQ. The V gene lost 3 bases and the J gene lost 1 base, with 10 bases spanning the gap. This CDR3 is 14 amino acids long. The CDR3 reads CASSQARDSYEQYF. The CDR3 DNA reads TGTGCCAGCAGCCAGGCCAGGGATTCCTACGAGCAGTACTTC.

The V call is TRBV4-1, the J call TRBJ2-5, with 11 bases lining up with TRBD2. Losses at the gene ends were 1 base for V and 5 bases for J; bases not matched to a gene: 6. This CDR3 spans 16 amino acids. Germline CDR1 MGHRA, CDR2 YSYEKL. This CDR3 is CASSQVLAGGEETQYF. Written as DNA, the CDR3 is TGCGCCAGCAGCCAAGTTCTAGCGGGGGGTGAGGAGACCCAGTACTTC.

V usage is TRBV28 and J usage is TRBJ1-4, with D maybe TRBD1 (5 bases). Trimming stripped 1 base from V and 8 bases from J, with 14 bases between. The germline CDR1 and CDR2 sequences are MDHEN and SYDVKM. The CDR3 contains 15 residues. In DNA form, the CDR3 reads TGTGCCAGCAGTTTATACAGGATGCCGGCCGAAAAACTGTTTTTT. Its translation: CASSLYRMPAEKLFF.

The chain has TRBV2 and TRBJ2-1; 8 nucleotides match TRBD1. The V and J ends lost 6 bases and 2 bases, in that order; junction bases with no gene match: 6. Per germline, CDR1 SNHLY and CDR2 FYNNEI. The CDR3 spans 15 residues. CDR3 sequence: CASRGQGSPYNEQFF. In DNA form, the CDR3 reads TGTGCCAGCAGAGGACAGGGAAGCCCCTACAATGAGCAGTTCTTC.

This clone was detected only once. The chain carries TRBV4-2 and TRBJ2-7, with 9 bases lining up with TRBD2. Germline V lookup: CDR1 LGHNA, CDR2 YNFKEQ. The junction had 8 bases not matched to a gene; V was cut back by 4 bases and J by 4 bases. There are 15 residues in the CDR3. This CDR3 is CASSPAGSGGYEQYF. The DNA for the CDR3 is TGTGCCAGCAGCCCGGCAGGTAGCGGGGGTTACGAGCAGTACTTC.

The V and J genes are TRBV4-2 and TRBJ2-1; no clear D. This CDR3 has 13 amino acids. Trimming stripped 0 bases from V and 1 base from J, with 1 base between. Germline CDR1 and CDR2: LGHNA and YNFKEQ. The CDR3 sequence is CASSQESYNEQFF. The CDR3, as DNA: TGTGCCAGCAGCCAAGAGTCCTACAATGAGCAGTTCTTC.

V usage is TRBV7-7 and J usage is TRBJ2-3, with TRBD2 matching 8 bases. This CDR3 contains 15 residues. V trimming: 4 bases; J trimming: 3 bases; junction bases outside the gene matches: 6. Germline V gene data show CDR1 as SSHAT and CDR2 as FNYEAQ (reference sequence). In DNA form, the CDR3 reads TGTGCCAGCAGCTCCGGGGGGGGATTAACAGATACGCAGTATTTT. Translation gives CASSSGGGLTDTQYF.

This sequence joins TRBV5-4 and TRBJ2-2; no reliable D call. The CDR3 runs 11 residues. V was cut by 7 bases and J by 6 bases, with 7 bases left in between. From germline, CDR1 is SGHNT and CDR2 YYREEE (reference sequence). Here the CDR3 reads CASGSPGELFF. The CDR3, as DNA: TGTGCCAGCGGGTCTCCCGGGGAGCTGTTTTTT.

The chain links TRBV7-8 to TRBJ2-5, with a possible D match to TRBD2 (5 bases). From germline, CDR1 is SGHVS and CDR2 FQNEAQ. This CDR3 has 18 residues. V was shortened by 5 bases and J by 0 bases, with 22 bases between the two germline ends. The CDR3, as DNA: TGTGCCAGCAGCCCCCTCTTCGGCGGGCGGGCGAACCAAGAGACCCAGTACTTC. This sequence encodes CASSPLFGGRANQETQYF. The full variable domain, rest sourced from reference TRBV7-8 and TRBJ2-5, is GAGVSQSPRYKVAKRGQDVALRCDPISGHVSLFWYQQALGQGPEFLTYFQNEAQLDKSGLPSDRFFAERPEGSVSTLKIQRTQQEDSAVYLCASSPLFGGRANQETQYFGPGTRLLVL.

The J gene is TRBJ2-7, the V gene TRBV13; D not certain. The V end was cut by 2 bases, the J end by 5 bases, with 7 bases between. This CDR3 is 12 amino acids long. Germline V gene sequence: CDR1 PRHDT, CDR2 FYEKMQ (reference sequence). For the CDR3, the DNA is TGTGCCAGCAGCTTACGCAATCACGAGCAGTACTTC. It codes for CASSLRNHEQYF.

As concerns this clone: At the DNA level, this CDR3 is encoded by other sequences in the same sample as well. The J gene is TRBJ2-7, the V gene TRBV7-9; a possible D gene is TRBD1 (6 bases). Germline V gene data show CDR1 as SEHNR and CDR2 as FQNEAQ (reference sequence). CDR3 length equals 13 residues. Trimming cost V 5 bases and J 2 bases, with 10 bases left between them. The CDR3 reads CASSPRTAYEQYF. The CDR3, as DNA: TGTGCCAGCAGCCCCCGGACAGCCTACGAGCAGTACTTC. The full variable domain, with the rest looked up from reference TRBV7-9 and TRBJ2-7, is DTGVSQNPRHKITKRGQNVTFRCDPISEHNRLYWYRQTLGQGPEFLTYFQNEAQLEKSRLLSDRFSAERPKGSFSTLEIQRTEQGDSAMYLCASSPRTAYEQYFGPGTRLTVT.

The chain couples TRBV10-3 to TRBJ2-1, with 12 nucleotides matching TRBD2. This CDR3 region has 16 residues. Trimming took 7 bases from V and 0 from J; bases not matched to a gene: 4. Looked up from germline, CDR1 is ENHRY and CDR2 is SYGVKD. CDR3 sequence reads: CAITSGGVSSYNEQFF. CDR3 DNA: TGTGCCATCACTAGCGGGGGGGTGAGCTCCTACAATGAGCAGTTCTTC.

This chain links TRBV4-3 with TRBJ1-2; D uncertain. Germline values: CDR1 LGHNA, CDR2 YSLEER. This CDR3 is 15 amino acids long. Trimming took 4 bases from V and 8 from J, leaving 20 bases between them. The CDR3 nucleotides are TGCGCCAGCAGCCGCACGACACAAGAGTCTATAGGCTACACCTTC. This codes for CASSRTTQESIGYTF.

This chain connects TRBV7-9 to TRBJ1-4; D not resolved. Germline V CDR1 and CDR2: SEHNR, FQNEAQ (reference sequence). The CDR3 extends over 11 amino acids. Between the trimmed V and J ends, which lost 7 bases and 8 bases, there was a span of 8 bases. DNA for the CDR3: TGTGCCAGCAACCATGGGGAAAAACTGTTTTTT. It yields the protein CASNHGEKLFF. Using reference TRBV7-9 and TRBJ1-4 for the parts outside the CDR3, the full variable domain is DTGVSQNPRHKITKRGQNVTFRCDPISEHNRLYWYRQTLGQGPEFLTYFQNEAQLEKSRLLSDRFSAERPKGSFSTLEIQRTEQGDSAMYLCASNHGEKLFFGSGTQLSVL.

The J gene is TRBJ2-3, the V gene TRBV11-2; 11 bases line up with TRBD1. In germline, CDR1 is SGHAT, CDR2 FQNNGV. This CDR3 is 15 amino acids long. After removal of 5 bases from V and 3 bases from J, the junction contained 4 bases not matched to a gene. DNA for the CDR3: TGTGCCAGCAGCCCGGGACAGGGGGGGACAGATACGCAGTATTTT. It translates to CASSPGQGGTDTQYF. The variable domain in full, with the rest retrieved from reference TRBV11-2 and TRBJ2-3, is EAGVAQSPRYKIIEKRQSVAFWCNPISGHATLYWYQQILGQGPKLLIQFQNNGVVDDSQLPKDRFSAERLKGVDSTLKIQPAKLEDSAVYLCASSPGQGGTDTQYFGPGTRLTVL.